Listed below are T cell receptor beta chains from one sample, sequenced in a study of cytomegalovirus exposure and HLA in healthy donors. Assay: immunoSEQ multiplex PCR; the TCRdb copy retains only in-frame clones and omits some. The table lists roughly 80,000 clones, less than 80% of them singletons, with approximately 7% in the top ten. Material: PBMCs. These receptors originate from a woman between 50 and 59 years old in good health and CMV-seropositive. CDR3s include the opening cysteine and the closing phenylalanine or tryptophan. A D gene is named only where the DNA matches it firmly. Expanded clones get a size class; other rows say once, few or many, or leave the size out.

d_call,cdr3_length,j_call,v_call,clone_size,cdr3_aa,cdr3_nt
TRBD1,16,TRBJ1-1,TRBV12-5,.,CASGLFRGQGVTEASF,TGTGCTAGTGGTTTGTTTAGGGGGCAGGGGGTCACTGAAGCTTCCTTT
.,13,TRBJ2-7,TRBV7-3,.,CASSKGPSYEQYF,TGTGCCAGCAGCAAGGGGCCCTCCTACGAGCAGTACTTC
TRBD1,14,TRBJ2-2,TRBV10-3,.,CAMGQGPNTGELFF,TGTGCCATGGGACAGGGGCCGAACACCGGGGAGCTGTTTTTT
TRBD2,16,TRBJ2-5,TRBV4-2,.,CASSQEPGLAGETQYF,TGTGCCAGCAGCCAAGAGCCGGGACTAGCAGGCGAGACCCAGTACTTC
.,15,TRBJ2-7,TRBV5-1,.,CASRQAGGSSYEQYF,TGCGCCAGCCGACAGGCAGGGGGGAGCTCCTACGAGCAGTACTTC
.,13,TRBJ1-5,TRBV6-5,.,CASSGGADQPQHF,TGTGCCAGCAGTGGCGGGGCCGATCAGCCCCAGCATTTT
.,13,TRBJ1-5,TRBV6-5,few,CASSGAPNQPQHF,TGTGCCAGCAGTGGGGCCCCCAATCAGCCCCAGCATTTT
.,15,TRBJ2-7,TRBV18,few,CASSPPGADNYEQYF,TGTGCCAGCTCACCACCGGGGGCAGATAACTACGAGCAGTACTTC
.,16,TRBJ2-1,TRBV28,.,CASSLATGFLYNEQFF,TGTGCCAGCAGTTTGGCTACAGGGTTTTTATACAATGAGCAGTTCTTC
.,14,TRBJ1-4,TRBV11-2,.,CASSAGLTNEKLFF,TGTGCCAGCAGCGCAGGGCTAACTAATGAAAAACTGTTTTTT
TRBD1,15,TRBJ1-1,TRBV11-2,.,CASSPYGTGGTEAFF,TGTGCCAGCAGCCCATACGGGACAGGGGGCACTGAAGCTTTCTTT
.,17,TRBJ1-2,TRBV15,.,CATSRLTRTDGDYGYTF,TGTGCCACCAGCAGACTAACCCGGACAGATGGGGACTATGGCTACACCTTC
TRBD2,18,TRBJ2-5,TRBV7-9,.,CASSLGTSGGAYQETQYF,TGTGCCAGCAGCTTGGGGACTAGCGGGGGGGCCTACCAAGAGACCCAGTACTTC
.,17,TRBJ2-1,TRBV5-1,.,CASSLGVRDWRHIRQFF,TGCGCCAGCAGCTTGGGAGTAAGAGACTGGAGGCACATTAGGCAGTTCTTC
TRBD2,14,TRBJ2-1,TRBV5-1,.,CASSGSGGAYEQFF,TGCGCCAGCAGTGGTAGCGGGGGGGCTTATGAGCAGTTCTTC
.,13,TRBJ1-4,TRBV2,once,CASRYVSPEKLFF,TGTGCCAGCAGATACGTTAGCCCTGAAAAACTGTTTTTT
TRBD1,16,TRBJ2-7,TRBV28,.,CASPDIRDRGLYEQYF,TGTGCGTCCCCAGATATCCGGGACAGGGGGCTCTACGAGCAGTACTTC
.,14,TRBJ1-6,TRBV6-5,once,CASSRAGDNSPLHF,TGTGCCAGCAGTAGGGCAGGGGATAATTCACCCCTCCACTTT
.,17,TRBJ2-1,TRBV5-1,.,CASSFDSSGSSYNEQFF,TGCGCCAGCAGTTTCGACTCGAGCGGTAGCTCCTACAATGAGCAGTTCTTC
.,15,TRBJ2-5,TRBV5-5,.,CASSDTRGRAETQYF,TGTGCCAGCAGCGATACCAGGGGACGAGCCGAGACCCAGTACTTC
TRBD1,15,TRBJ2-5,TRBV28,.,CASSRLQGAGETQYF,TGTGCCAGCAGCCGGCTACAGGGGGCAGGGGAGACCCAGTACTTC
.,14,TRBJ1-2,TRBV6-5,few,CASSYSEGSGGYTF,TGTGCCAGCAGTTACTCGGAAGGGTCGGGAGGCTACACCTTC
.,13,TRBJ1-1,TRBV30,.,CAWSAVTGGWAFF,TGTGCCTGGAGTGCCGTTACGGGTGGGTGGGCTTTCTTT
.,13,TRBJ2-3,TRBV29-1,.,CSGTGGHTDTQYF,TGCAGCGGCACCGGGGGGCACACAGATACGCAGTATTTT
TRBD1,15,TRBJ1-3,TRBV6-5,.,CASSRPGTGESTIYF,TGTGCCAGCAGTCGTCCCGGGACAGGGGAGAGCACCATATATTTT
TRBD1,16,TRBJ2-1,TRBV5-6,.,CASSLYRTGIWNEQFF,TGTGCCAGCAGCTTGTATCGGACAGGGATTTGGAATGAGCAGTTCTTC
.,17,TRBJ1-2,TRBV12-2,.,CASRLVNIEGDGYGYTF,TGTGCAAGTCGCTTAGTAAATATAGAGGGGGATGGCTATGGCTACACCTTC
.,13,TRBJ1-6,TRBV7-3,few,CASSPAQRSPLHF,TGTGCCAGCAGCCCTGCCCAGCGATCACCCCTCCACTTT
TRBD1,14,TRBJ1-1,TRBV5-1,.,CASSLTTGDTEAFF,TGCGCCAGCAGCTTGACCACAGGGGACACTGAAGCTTTCTTT
.,11,TRBJ1-1,TRBV29-1,few,CSVDLATEAFF,TGCAGCGTTGATTTGGCCACTGAAGCTTTCTTT
.,15,TRBJ1-2,TRBV19,.,CASSERQLGSYGYTF,TGTGCCAGTAGTGAGCGTCAGTTAGGGAGCTATGGCTACACCTTC
.,15,TRBJ1-1,TRBV11-2,.,CASSEATGMNTEAFF,TGTGCCAGCAGCGAGGCCACAGGGATGAACACTGAAGCTTTCTTT
.,16,TRBJ1-3,TRBV4-1,few,CASSQVAVISGNTIYF,TGCGCCAGCAGCCAAGTTGCGGTAATCTCTGGAAACACCATATATTTT
.,14,TRBJ2-7,TRBV6-5,.,CASSRTVSSYEQYF,TGTGCCAGCTCCCGGACAGTGAGCTCCTACGAGCAGTACTTC
.,15,TRBJ1-4,TRBV4-1,few,CASSQQGSVREKLFF,TGCGCCAGCAGCCAACAGGGTTCGGTGAGGGAAAAACTGTTTTTT
.,15,TRBJ2-5,TRBV7-2,.,CASSSGHTLMETQYF,TGTGCCAGCAGCTCCGGACACACCTTGATGGAGACCCAGTACTTC
TRBD2,14,TRBJ2-1,TRBV10-1,.,CASRETSHEGEQFF,TGCGCCAGCAGGGAGACTAGCCACGAAGGTGAGCAGTTCTTC
TRBD1,15,TRBJ1-4,TRBV6-5,.,CASRREVGDREKLFF,TGTGCCAGCAGGAGGGAGGTGGGGGACAGAGAAAAACTGTTTTTT
TRBD1,13,TRBJ2-1,TRBV9,.,CASTPTGGNEQFF,TGTGCCAGCACACCGACAGGGGGGAATGAGCAGTTCTTC
TRBD1,18,TRBJ1-4,TRBV5-1,.,CASSLGGTGSPWDEKLFF,TGCGCCAGCAGCTTGGGAGGGACAGGGTCCCCGTGGGATGAAAAACTGTTTTTT
TRBD1,15,TRBJ2-3,TRBV13,once,CASSPGDRGTDTQYF,TGTGCCAGCAGCCCTGGGGACAGGGGCACAGATACGCAGTATTTT
.,11,TRBJ2-7,TRBV20-1,.,CSAQTGYEQYF,TGCAGTGCCCAAACAGGGTACGAGCAGTACTTC
.,15,TRBJ1-5,TRBV19,.,CASSIGRYSNQPQHF,TGTGCCAGTAGTATTGGGAGGTATAGCAATCAGCCCCAGCATTTT
TRBD2,19,TRBJ2-2,TRBV7-9,.,CSSSLGPAGGPSTTGELFF,TGTTCCAGCAGCTTAGGGCCAGCGGGGGGGCCGTCTACTACCGGGGAGCTGTTTTTT
.,12,TRBJ1-2,TRBV7-9,.,CSSSSQGSIYTF,TGTTCCAGCAGCTCCCAGGGGAGTATCTACACCTTC
.,19,TRBJ2-3,TRBV9,.,CASSAPFGGGPGFTDTQYF,TGTGCCAGCAGCGCCCCGTTTGGGGGGGGGCCCGGATTCACAGATACGCAGTATTTT
.,15,TRBJ1-2,TRBV6-1,.,CASRVGVGPVEGYTF,TGTGCCAGTCGGGTAGGGGTGGGCCCTGTGGAGGGCTACACCTTC
.,16,TRBJ2-6,TRBV6-4,few,CASSDGPSSGANVLTF,TGTGCCAGCAGTGACGGGCCGAGCTCTGGGGCCAACGTCCTGACTTTC